The 19 T cell receptor beta chains in this list originate from one sample, sequenced in a study of T cells in localized non-small cell lung cancer. The repertoire was sequenced with immunoSEQ multiplex PCR; TCRdb's copy has only in-frame clones and lacks some. This sample has 23,000 or so clones, with roughly nine tenths found just once. Here the sequenced sample was peripheral blood, taken before any cancer treatment. The receptor set was obtained from a woman between 35 and 70 years old with stage I lung adenocarcinoma.

The rearrangement links TRBV5-1 to TRBJ2-5; either TRBD1 or TRBD2 may fit D (5 bases each). The CDR3 sequence is 13 residues long. CDR1 is SGHRS and CDR2 is YFSETQ in the germline V gene. Trimming cost V 4 bases and J 7 bases, with 14 bases left between them. The CDR3: CASSVGTGGTQYF. Here the CDR3 DNA reads TGCGCCAGCAGCGTCGGGACCGGAGGGACCCAGTACTTC.

The chain has TRBV21-1 and TRBJ2-7; TRBD1 is taken as the D call from the table, unchecked against the DNA. TRBV21-1 is recorded as a pseudogene. The CDR3 has 19 amino acids. The CDR3 bases are TGTGCCAGCATTAGGAGACTAGACAGGGGGTCACCCCTCCACTACGAGCAGTACTTC. Encoded protein: CASIRRLDRGSPLHYEQYF.

This chain connects TRBV19 to TRBJ1-4; no reliable D call. There are 14 residues in the CDR3. Between the trimmed V and J ends, which lost 1 base and 0 bases, there was a span of 3 bases. From germline, CDR1 is LNHDA and CDR2 SQIVND (reference sequence). CDR3 region: CASSIGTTNEKLFF. CDR3 DNA: TGTGCCAGTAGTATAGGAACAACTAATGAAAAACTGTTTTTT.

The J gene is TRBJ1-5, the V gene TRBV10-2; the D gene is possibly TRBD1 (6 bases). This CDR3 has 13 amino acids. V lost 10 bases and J lost 4, with 14 bases in between. CDR1 WSHSY and CDR2 SAAADI come from the germline V gene. The CDR3 loop is CATKDSPNQPQHF. In nucleotides, the CDR3 is TGCGCCACCAAGGACAGCCCAAATCAGCCCCAGCATTTT.

This clone has just a few counts. This chain links TRBV5-1 with TRBJ2-7; 7 nucleotides agree with TRBD1. J gave up 2 bases and V 2 bases, and 1 base lay outside the gene matches. Germline loops: CDR1 SGHRS, CDR2 YFSETQ. The CDR3 runs 13 residues. CDR3 in amino acids: CASSFDRAYEQYF. In DNA, the CDR3 is TGCGCCAGCAGCTTCGACAGGGCCTACGAGCAGTACTTC.

This clone was seen a few times. The genes are TRBV19 and TRBJ1-1; 8 nucleotides agree with TRBD1. The CDR3 spans 14 residues. In germline, CDR1 is LNHDA, CDR2 SQIVND (reference sequence). V was clipped by 3 bases and J by 6 bases; unmatched bases: 6. The CDR3 protein is CASSMTGENAEAFF. CDR3 bases: TGTGCCAGTAGTATGACAGGGGAAAACGCTGAAGCTTTCTTT.

The chain carries TRBV7-3 and TRBJ2-7, with D tentatively TRBD1 (6 bases). The CDR3 runs to 13 residues. Looked up from germline, CDR1 is SGHTA and CDR2 is FQGTGA. Trimming stripped 5 bases from V and 5 bases from J, with 13 bases between. CDR3 residues: CASSRTGFDEQYF. The CDR3 bases are TGTGCCAGCAGCCGTACAGGGTTCGACGAGCAGTACTTC.

The J gene is TRBJ2-1, the V gene TRBV5-1; TRBD1 matches 9 bases. The CDR3 totals 15 residues. Germline lookup yields CDR1 SGHRS and CDR2 YFSETQ. Trimming removed 2 bases from V and 7 bases from J; junction bases left unmatched: 7. In DNA form, the CDR3 reads TGCGCCAGCAGCTTAAGGACAGGGGAGGGAAATGAGCAGTTCTTC. Translation gives CASSLRTGEGNEQFF.

This clone was seen only a few times. The chain recombines TRBV6-4 with TRBJ1-5, with D perhaps matching TRBD1 (5 bases). CDR1 and CDR2 from the germline V gene are MRHNA and SNTAGT. This CDR3 region has 13 residues. Trimming took off 2 bases at V and 5 bases at J, with 7 bases between the two ends. CDR3 region: CASSDGGDQPQHF. The DNA of the CDR3 is TGTGCCAGCAGTGACGGGGGGGATCAGCCCCAGCATTTT.

V is TRBV4-2 and J is TRBJ1-2; D is uncertain. V was clipped by 1 base and J by 0 bases, with 9 bases between them. Germline CDR1 is LGHNA and CDR2 is YNFKEQ. CDR3 length: 15 residues. In DNA, the CDR3 is TGTGCCAGCAGCCAAGGAATGGTGGCTAACTATGGCTACACCTTC. Amino acids: CASSQGMVANYGYTF.

J is TRBJ1-2 and V is TRBV4-3; TRBD1 might be the D (5 bases). The CDR3 covers 15 residues. V lost 1 base and J lost 0, with 9 bases in between. From germline, CDR1 is LGHNA and CDR2 YSLEER. The CDR3 sequence is CASSQVLGANYGYTF. The CDR3 nucleotides are TGCGCCAGCAGCCAAGTACTGGGGGCTAACTATGGCTACACCTTC.

This rearrangement joins TRBV2 to TRBJ2-2; D unresolved. V lost 4 bases to trimming and J lost 5 bases, with 8 bases between them. The CDR3 loop spans 13 amino acids. Germline assignment: CDR1 SNHLY and CDR2 FYNNEI. The DNA of the CDR3 is TGTGCCAGCAGTGGTCTGGCGACCGGGGAGCTGTTTTTT. It is translated as CASSGLATGELFF. Using reference TRBV2 and TRBJ2-2 for the parts outside the CDR3, the full variable domain is EPEVTQTPSHQVTQMGQEVILRCVPISNHLYFYWYRQILGQKVEFLVSFYNNEISEKSEIFDDQFSVERPDGSNFTLKIRSTKLEDSAMYFCASSGLATGELFFGEGSRLTVL.

The rearrangement uses TRBV5-1 and TRBJ1-4; 9 bases match TRBD1. The germline V gene encodes CDR1 SGHRS and CDR2 YFSETQ. This CDR3 region has 15 residues. Germline trimming cut 3 bases from V and 5 bases from J; bases unmatched to any gene: 5. The CDR3 spells CASSSTGTGNEKLFF. In DNA, the CDR3 is TGCGCCAGCAGCTCGACCGGGACAGGGAATGAAAAACTGTTTTTT.

The chain uses TRBV9 and TRBJ1-6, with D perhaps matching TRBD1 (5 bases). Looked up from germline, CDR1 is SGDLS and CDR2 is YYNGEE. Trimming took off 2 bases at V and 9 bases at J, with 6 bases between the two ends. The CDR3 length is 12 residues. Here the CDR3 reads CASSVGGSPLHF. The CDR3 coding sequence is TGTGCCAGCAGCGTTGGGGGTTCACCCCTCCACTTT.

The chain joins TRBV19 to TRBJ2-1, with TRBD2 matching over 9 bases. The CDR3 is made up of 15 amino acids. With 4 bases clipped from V and 7 bases from J, the junction kept 8 bases outside the gene matches. The V gene's germline CDR1 is LNHDA and CDR2 SQIVND (reference sequence). The CDR3 DNA is TGTGCCAGTAGTAAGTCGGCTAGCGGGGTTAATGAGCAGTTCTTC. It codes for CASSKSASGVNEQFF.

This clone is a singleton in its sample. The chain uses TRBV29-1 and TRBJ2-7, with TRBD2 identical over 15 bases. CDR1 is SQVTM, CDR2 ANQGSEA, per germline. The CDR3 loop spans 15 amino acids. V lost 0 bases and J lost 4; bases outside the gene matches: 1. The CDR3 loop is CSVEDGTSGGYEQYF. CDR3 DNA sequence: TGCAGCGTTGAAGATGGGACTAGCGGGGGGTACGAGCAGTACTTC.

The CDR3 loop reads CASSPSAGDSYGYTF. CDR3 in DNA: TGTGCCAGCTCACCATCCGCAGGGGACTCCTATGGCTACACCTTC. This chain uses TRBV18 with TRBJ1-2; tentative D call: TRBD1 (6 bases). This CDR3 has 15 residues. V was trimmed by 2 bases and J by 4 bases, leaving 14 bases between them. The V gene's germline CDR1 is KGHSH and CDR2 LQKENI.

This chain uses TRBV11-2 with TRBJ1-5, with a tentative D call TRBD1 (5 bases). CDR1 and CDR2 (germline): SGHAT, FQNNGV. The CDR3 is 14 amino acids. The ends were cut back, 0 bases at V and 6 bases at J, with 9 bases in the middle. CDR3: CASSLDRVGQPQHF. The CDR3 DNA reads TGTGCCAGCAGCTTAGACAGGGTAGGTCAGCCCCAGCATTTT.

The J gene is TRBJ1-4, the V gene TRBV18; the D is unclear. Deletions cut 3 bases from V and 10 bases from J, with 21 bases between. Germline values: CDR1 KGHSH, CDR2 LQKENI. This CDR3 has 16 amino acids. CDR3 in amino acids: CASSPLRALSEGKLFF. In DNA, the CDR3 is TGTGCCAGCTCACCCCTGAGGGCCTTATCAGAAGGAAAACTGTTTTTT. The full variable domain, its missing parts supplied by reference TRBV18 and TRBJ1-4, is NAGVMQNPRHLVRRRGQEARLRCSPMKGHSHVYWYRQLPEEGLKFMVYLQKENIIDESGMPKERFSAEFPKEGPSILRIQQVVRGDSAAYFCASSPLRALSEGKLFFGSGTQLSVL.